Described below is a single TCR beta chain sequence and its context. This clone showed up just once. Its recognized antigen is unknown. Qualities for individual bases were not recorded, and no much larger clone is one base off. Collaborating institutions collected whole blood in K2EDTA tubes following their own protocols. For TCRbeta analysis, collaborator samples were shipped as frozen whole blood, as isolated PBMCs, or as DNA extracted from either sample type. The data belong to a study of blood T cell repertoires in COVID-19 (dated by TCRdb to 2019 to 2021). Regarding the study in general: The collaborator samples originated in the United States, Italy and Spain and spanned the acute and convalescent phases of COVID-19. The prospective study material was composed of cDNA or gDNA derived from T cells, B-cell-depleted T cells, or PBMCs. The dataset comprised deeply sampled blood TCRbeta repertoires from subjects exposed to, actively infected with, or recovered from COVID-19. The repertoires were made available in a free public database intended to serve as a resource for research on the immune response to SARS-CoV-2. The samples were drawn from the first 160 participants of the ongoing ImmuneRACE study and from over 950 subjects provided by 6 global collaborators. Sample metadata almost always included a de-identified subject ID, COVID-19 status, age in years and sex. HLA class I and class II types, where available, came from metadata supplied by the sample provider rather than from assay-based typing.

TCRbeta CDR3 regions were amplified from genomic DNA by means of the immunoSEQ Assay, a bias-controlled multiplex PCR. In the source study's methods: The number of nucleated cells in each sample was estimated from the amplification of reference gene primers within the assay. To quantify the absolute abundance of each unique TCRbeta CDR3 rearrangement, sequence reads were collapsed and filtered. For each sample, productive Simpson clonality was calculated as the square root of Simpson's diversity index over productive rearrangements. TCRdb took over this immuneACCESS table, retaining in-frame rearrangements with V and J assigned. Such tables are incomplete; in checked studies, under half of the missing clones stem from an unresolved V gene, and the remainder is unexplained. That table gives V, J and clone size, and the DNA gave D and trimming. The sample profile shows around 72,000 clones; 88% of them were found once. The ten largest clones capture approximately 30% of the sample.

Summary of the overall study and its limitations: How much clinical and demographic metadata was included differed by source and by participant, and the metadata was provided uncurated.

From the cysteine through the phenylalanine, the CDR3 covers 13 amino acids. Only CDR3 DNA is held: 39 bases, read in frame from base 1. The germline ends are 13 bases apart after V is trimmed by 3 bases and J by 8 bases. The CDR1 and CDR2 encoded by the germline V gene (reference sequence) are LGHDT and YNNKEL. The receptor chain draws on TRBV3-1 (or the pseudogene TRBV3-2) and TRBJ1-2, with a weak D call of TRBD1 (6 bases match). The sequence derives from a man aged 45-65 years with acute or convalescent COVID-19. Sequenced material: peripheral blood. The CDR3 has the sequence CASSHNRGGGYTF. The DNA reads TGTGCCAGCAGCCACAATAGGGGGGGAGGCTACACCTTC.